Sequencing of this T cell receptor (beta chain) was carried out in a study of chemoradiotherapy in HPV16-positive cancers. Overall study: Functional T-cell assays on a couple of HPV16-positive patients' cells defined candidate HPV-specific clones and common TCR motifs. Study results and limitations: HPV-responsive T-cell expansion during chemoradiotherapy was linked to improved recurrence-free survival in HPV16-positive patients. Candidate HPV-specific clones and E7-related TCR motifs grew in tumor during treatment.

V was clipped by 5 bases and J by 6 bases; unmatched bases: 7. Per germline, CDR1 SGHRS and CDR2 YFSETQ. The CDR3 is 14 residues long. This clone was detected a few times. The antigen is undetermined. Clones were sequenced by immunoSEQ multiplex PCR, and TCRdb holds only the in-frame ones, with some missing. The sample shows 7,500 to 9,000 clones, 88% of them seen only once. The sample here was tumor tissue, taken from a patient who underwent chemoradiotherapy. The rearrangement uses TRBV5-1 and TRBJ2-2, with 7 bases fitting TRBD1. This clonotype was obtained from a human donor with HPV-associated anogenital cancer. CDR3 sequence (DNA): TGCGCCAGCAGGGACAGGCTGGGAGCCGGGGAGCTGTTTTTT. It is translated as CASRDRLGAGELFF.